These T cell receptor beta chains were read from a single sample in a study of T cells in Graves' hyperthyroidism and ophthalmopathy. Each CDR3 protein is one row after TCRdb ran MiXCR on the multiplex PCR reads. The sample carries 380,000 or so distinct CDR3 sequences, roughly 14% recorded once. Sequencing was performed on blood. The receptors stem from a woman younger than 45 with Graves' hyperthyroidism. The CDR3 runs from the conserved cysteine through the conserved F or W. D genes are given only for firm matches. Expanded clones are given a class, and other clones once, few, many or no size at all.

j_gene | abundance | v_gene | d_gene | CDR3nt | CDR3aa
TRBJ1-2 | few | TRBV12-3/TRBV12-4 | - | TGTGCCAGCAGTTACAGCTCCATATCGGGTGGCTACACCTTC | CASSYSSISGGYTF
TRBJ2-2 | - | TRBV12-3/TRBV12-4 | - | TGTGCCAGCAGTTTACTAAGGTCGACCGGGGAGCTGTTTTTT | CASSLLRSTGELFF
TRBJ2-7 | many | TRBV24-1 | - | TGTGCCACCAGTGACCCCTACGAGCAGTACTTC | CATSDPYEQYF
TRBJ2-7 | few | TRBV5-6 | TRBD1 | TGTGCCAGCAGCTTCTGGACAGGGAGGGAGCAGTACTTC | CASSFWTGREQYF
TRBJ2-7 | - | TRBV7-6 | - | TGTGCCAGCAGCCCAAAACCGACTAGTAGTGCTCCCGAGCAGTACTTC | CASSPKPTSSAPEQYF
TRBJ2-3 | - | TRBV7-9 | - | TGTGCCTCCGAGTCAACAGCCGGGGGCACAGATACGCAGTATTTT | CASESTAGGTDTQYF
TRBJ2-3 | - | TRBV28 | - | TGTGCCACCCACTCAAGACGGGAGAGGGAGGATACGCAGTATTTT | CATHSRREREDTQYF
TRBJ2-1 | many | TRBV3-1 | TRBD2 | TGTGCCAGCAGCCAGGCGGCTAGCGGAAATGAGCAGTTCTTC | CASSQAASGNEQFF
TRBJ2-2 | - | TRBV5-1 | - | TGCGCCAGCAGCTTGTCCCCCAGGACGAACATCGGGGAGCTGTTTTTT | CASSLSPRTNIGELFF
TRBJ2-1 | many | TRBV29-1 | TRBD2 | TGCAGCGTTGGTTCGTCTAGCGGTATCTCCTACAATGAGCAGTTCTTC | CSVGSSSGISYNEQFF
TRBJ2-7 | - | TRBV5-5 | - | TGTGCCAGCAGCAGGACAAGCATACTAAGACACGAGCAGTACTTC | CASSRTSILRHEQYF
TRBJ1-5 | few | TRBV29-1 | - | TGCAGCGTGGCCCCGGAAAGCAATCAGCCCCAGCATTTT | CSVAPESNQPQHF
TRBJ2-5 | few | TRBV7-2 | - | TGTGCCAGCAGCTTAGTCTCGGTCAGGGGAGAGACCCAGTACTTC | CASSLVSVRGETQYF
TRBJ1-6 | many | TRBV20-1 | TRBD1 | TGCAGTGCTAGAGGGGTGGGACAGGGTAGGTCACCCCTCCACTTT | CSARGVGQGRSPLHF
TRBJ1-5 | - | TRBV20-1 | - | TGCAGTGCTAGTTCCGCACCAAATCAGCCCCAGCATTTT | CSASSAPNQPQHF
TRBJ2-1 | few | TRBV7-9 | - | TGTGCCAGCAGCTTAGGGACAGAACGTAATGAGCAGTTCTTC | CASSLGTERNEQFF
TRBJ1-4 | - | TRBV20-1 | - | TGCAGTGCCCCGGGGAGGGGAGGACAAAATGAAAAACTGTTTTTT | CSAPGRGGQNEKLFF
TRBJ2-7 | - | TRBV13 | - | TGTGACAGCAGCCCAGAACTGGGACTCGAGCAGTACTTC | CDSSPELGLEQYF
TRBJ2-3 | many | TRBV20-1 | TRBD2 | TGCAGTGCTAGAGTGGGATCCGGGAGGGCAGATACGCAGTATTTT | CSARVGSGRADTQYF
TRBJ2-7 | - | TRBV19 | - | TGTGCCAGCGGACAGAACTTCCGCTCCTACGAGCAGTACTTC | CASGQNFRSYEQYF
TRBJ1-5 | many | TRBV12-3/TRBV12-4 | - | TGTGCCAGCAGAGAAAGGTCAGGGACGGGTCAGCCCCAGCATTTT | CASRERSGTGQPQHF
TRBJ2-7 | once | TRBV6-1 | TRBD1 | TGTGCCAGCACCGACACCGGGTGGACAGGGGAAGAGCAGTACTTC | CASTDTGWTGEEQYF
TRBJ2-3 | many | TRBV7-9 | - | TGTGCCAGCAGCCCGATGGGCAGGGGTGCAGATACGCAGTATTTT | CASSPMGRGADTQYF
TRBJ2-7 | few | TRBV4-3 | - | TGCGCCAGCAGCCAAACCCGAGGCACCTACGAGCAGTACTTC | CASSQTRGTYEQYF
TRBJ1-5 | many | TRBV6-2/TRBV6-3 | - | TGTGCCAGCAGTTACTCTGGGGGGCCCCAGCCCCAGCATTTT | CASSYSGGPQPQHF
TRBJ2-1 | many | TRBV7-2 | TRBD2 | TGTGCCAGCAGCTTATCAACGGGAGGGCCGAAGGAGCAGTTCTTC | CASSLSTGGPKEQFF
TRBJ2-3 | - | TRBV29-1 | - | TGCAGCGTTTTCACAGATACGCAGTATTTT | CSVFTDTQYF
TRBJ2-1 | many | TRBV11-1 | - | TGTGCCAGCAGCTCCCCACTTTGGCACAATGAGCAGTTCTTC | CASSSPLWHNEQFF
TRBJ1-1 | - | TRBV6-1 | - | TGTGCCAGCAGTGAAGTTTGGGGGGCGAGGAGGACTGAAGCTTTCTTT | CASSEVWGARRTEAFF
TRBJ2-7 | many | TRBV19 | - | TGTGCCAGTAGTATCCGGCCTGCGCCTTACGAGCAGTACTTC | CASSIRPAPYEQYF
TRBJ2-3 | few | TRBV3-1 | - | TGTGCCAGCGGGGTGTACCATGCAGATACGCAGTATTTT | CASGVYHADTQYF
TRBJ2-5 | - | TRBV7-9 | TRBD2 | TGTGCCAGCAGCTATATCAGTAGCGGGAAAGAGACCCAGTACTTC | CASSYISSGKETQYF
TRBJ2-2 | few | TRBV9 | TRBD2 | TGTGCCAGCAGTCTAGCGGCCCGGGGGGGGGAGCTGTTTTTT | CASSLAARGGELFF
TRBJ1-3 | - | TRBV7-9 | - | TGTGCCAGCAGCCCCAGGACAGCGATAATAGGAAACACCATATATTTT | CASSPRTAIIGNTIYF
TRBJ2-3 | - | TRBV14 | - | TGTGCCAGCAGCCCGTGGGCCGGGTTAACAGATACGCAGTATTTT | CASSPWAGLTDTQYF
TRBJ1-2 | many | TRBV12-3/TRBV12-4 | - | TGTGCCACAGGGAGGGTTAGCTATGGCTACACCTTC | CATGRVSYGYTF
TRBJ1-4 | many | TRBV30 | - | TGTGCCTGGAGTCCTAATGAAAAACTGTTTTTT | CAWSPNEKLFF
TRBJ1-2 | many | TRBV29-1 | - | TGCAGCCTCGAACGGGGGGGAAATGGCTACACCTTC | CSLERGGNGYTF
TRBJ1-3 | - | TRBV14 | - | TGTGCCAGCAGCCAAGTTGTAGGAAACACCATATATTTT | CASSQVVGNTIYF